Below, 3 T cell receptor beta chains from the same sample are listed, as sequenced in a study of early T cells in non-severe SARS-CoV-2 infection. TCRdb fed the 5' RACE reads into MiXCR, producing one record per CDR3 protein. The table includes 100,000 or so distinct CDR3 sequences, around 16% detected once. The material sequenced was whole blood, taken at baseline. The receptors stem from an adult who was a healthcare worker with PCR-confirmed SARS-CoV-2 infection or an uninfected control (not recorded which).

The rearrangement uses TRBV18 and TRBJ1-4; TRBD1 is a possible D gene (6 bases). CDR1 and CDR2 (germline): KGHSH, LQKENI. Trimming cost V 7 bases and J 1 base, with 10 bases left between them. This CDR3 is built from 14 residues. The CDR3 loop is CASWRGGTNEKLFF. The CDR3 coding sequence is TGTGCCAGCTGGAGAGGGGGAACTAATGAAAAACTGTTTTTT.

This clonotype was seen more than once but under ten times. The chain recombines TRBV28 with TRBJ1-2; 10 nucleotides align to TRBD1. The CDR3 consists of 14 residues. From germline, CDR1 is MDHEN and CDR2 SYDVKM. J gave up 9 bases and V 7 bases, and 11 bases lay outside the gene matches. This CDR3 reads CASTPLTGGFSYTF. The CDR3 DNA reads as TGTGCCAGCACCCCTCTGACAGGGGGCTTCAGCTACACCTTC.

This clonotype was observed a handful of times. The rearrangement links TRBV9 to TRBJ2-5; TRBD2 is a possible D gene (7 bases). Germline CDR1 reads SGDLS; CDR2 reads YYNGEE. The CDR3 is made up of 14 amino acids. V was trimmed by 4 bases and J by 4 bases, leaving 14 bases between them. The CDR3, as DNA: TGTGCCAGCAGCTTGGGGGGGCGCGTAGAGACCCAGTACTTC. Residues: CASSLGGRVETQYF.